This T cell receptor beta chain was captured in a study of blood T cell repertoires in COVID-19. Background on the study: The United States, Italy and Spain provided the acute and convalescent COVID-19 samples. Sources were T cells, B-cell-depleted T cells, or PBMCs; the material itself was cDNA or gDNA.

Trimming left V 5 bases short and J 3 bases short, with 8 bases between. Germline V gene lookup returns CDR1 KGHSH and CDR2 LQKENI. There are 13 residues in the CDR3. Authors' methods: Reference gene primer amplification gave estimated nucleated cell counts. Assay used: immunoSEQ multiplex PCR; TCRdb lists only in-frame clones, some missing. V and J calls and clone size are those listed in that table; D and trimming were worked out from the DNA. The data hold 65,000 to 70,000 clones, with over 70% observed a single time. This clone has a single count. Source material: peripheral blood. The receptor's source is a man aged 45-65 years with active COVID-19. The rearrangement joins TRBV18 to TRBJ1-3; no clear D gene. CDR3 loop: CASSEFFGNTIYF. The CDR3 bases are TGTGCCAGCTCAGAGTTCTTTGGAAACACCATATATTTT.